The 15 T cell receptor beta chains in this list originate from one sample, sequenced in a study of vaccination effects on CD4 cells after COVID-19. Method: immunoSEQ multiplex PCR; TCRdb's copy keeps in-frame clones and lacks some. The sample contains 20,000 to 25,000 clones, around 69% of which appear only once. It was after approximately 11 days of culture that CD4+ T cells were isolated. What these receptors recognize is not known. Sequences were derived from CD4+ T cells from PBMCs cultured without peptide, sampled before COVID-19 vaccination. These receptors were obtained from a human donor who received a COVID-19 vaccine.

The chain links TRBV6-5 to TRBJ2-1; D is unresolved. The length of the CDR3 is 14 residues. The V end lost 0 bases, the J end lost 5 bases, and 8 bases lay between the germline ends. Germline V gene data show CDR1 as MNHEY and CDR2 as SVGAGI. The CDR3 sequence: CASSYSRKDNEQFF. The CDR3 nucleotides read TGTGCCAGCAGTTACTCGCGGAAGGACAATGAGCAGTTCTTC.

V and J are TRBV7-3 and TRBJ1-1, with 8 bases lining up with TRBD1. Trimming cost V 3 bases and J 1 base; bases outside gene matches: 4. Per the germline V gene, CDR1 is SGHTA and CDR2 is FQGTGA. CDR3 length: 15 amino acids. This chain's CDR3 is CASSLTGTGNTEAFF. CDR3 sequence (DNA): TGTGCCAGCAGCTTGACCGGGACAGGGAACACTGAAGCTTTCTTT. The full variable domain, with the rest looked up from reference TRBV7-3 and TRBJ1-1, is GAGVSQTPSNKVTEKGKYVELRCDPISGHTALYWYRQSLGQGPEFLIYFQGTGAADDSGLPNDRFFAVRPEGSVSTLKIQRTERGDSAVYLCASSLTGTGNTEAFFGQGTRLTVV.

The gene calls are TRBV3-1 (or the pseudogene TRBV3-2) and TRBJ2-1; 7 bases line up with TRBD1. CDR3 length: 15 residues. Germline CDR1 LGHDT, CDR2 YNNKEL (reference sequence). The trim removed 1 base at V and 7 bases at J, leaving 7 bases unmatched. As DNA, the CDR3 is TGTGCCAGCAGCCAAGTAAGGGGGCGCGGTAATGAGCAGTTCTTC. It is translated as CASSQVRGRGNEQFF.

The V gene is TRBV19, the J gene TRBJ1-1, with D possibly matching TRBD1 (6 bases). Germline CDR1 and CDR2: LNHDA and SQIVND (reference sequence). V lost 3 bases and J lost 0, with 14 bases in between. CDR3 length equals 16 residues. CDR3 sequence (DNA): TGTGCCAGTAGTATCTTTGCCGGGACAATGAACACTGAAGCTTTCTTT. It codes for CASSIFAGTMNTEAFF. The full variable domain, in which reference TRBV19 and TRBJ1-1 provide the parts outside the CDR3, is DGGITQSPKYLFRKEGQNVTLSCEQNLNHDAMYWYRQDPGQGLRLIYYSQIVNDFQKGDIAEGYSVSREKKESFPLTVTSAQKNPTAFYLCASSIFAGTMNTEAFFGQGTRLTVV.

The V call is TRBV2, the J call TRBJ2-5; TRBD2 matches at 7 bases. V lost 8 bases to trimming and J lost 0 bases; unmatched junction nucleotides: 12. Germline V gene sequence: CDR1 SNHLY, CDR2 FYNNEI. This CDR3 region has 16 residues. The CDR3 loop reads CASGPGTTYYQETQYF. CDR3 in DNA: TGTGCCAGCGGACCCGGGACTACCTACTACCAAGAGACCCAGTACTTC.

The chain employs TRBV7-2 and TRBJ2-3; D is uncertain. V was clipped by 2 bases and J by 2 bases, with 11 bases between them. CDR3 length: 15 residues. Germline values: CDR1 SGHTA, CDR2 FQGNSA. CDR3 bases: TGTGCCAGCAGCTTACGGGCCAGGATCACAGATACGCAGTATTTT. It yields the protein CASSLRARITDTQYF.

The chain recombines TRBV7-3 with TRBJ2-7; D may be TRBD1 (5 bases). The germline V and J ends were trimmed by 2 bases and 7 bases, with 12 bases remaining between them. The CDR3 runs 13 residues. The germline V gene has CDR1 SGHTA and CDR2 FQGTGA. The CDR3 nucleotides are TGTGCCAGCAGCTTAGGCAGGGCGGAGGAGCAGTACTTC. Protein: CASSLGRAEEQYF.

The chain joins TRBV7-8 to TRBJ2-3; 10 nucleotides line up with TRBD2. The CDR3 totals 16 residues. Per germline, CDR1 SGHVS and CDR2 FQNEAQ. The V and J ends lost 1 base and 4 bases, in that order; junction bases with no gene match: 5. CDR3 region: CASSLEREGLSDTQYF. CDR3 nucleotide sequence: TGTGCCAGCAGCTTAGAGCGGGAGGGCCTTTCAGATACGCAGTATTTT.

A single count supports this clone. V and J are TRBV19 and TRBJ2-1, with D possibly matching TRBD2 (5 bases). CDR3 length: 15 amino acids. The germline V gene has CDR1 LNHDA and CDR2 SQIVND (reference sequence). Trimming took 1 base from V and 0 from J, leaving 7 bases between them. This CDR3 reads CASSIAGSSYNEQFF. The CDR3 region has the DNA TGTGCCAGTAGTATAGCGGGGAGCTCCTACAATGAGCAGTTCTTC.

The rearrangement links TRBV9 to TRBJ2-3, with D perhaps matching TRBD1 or TRBD2 (5 bases each). Germline V gene data show CDR1 as SGDLS and CDR2 as YYNGEE. The CDR3 spans 13 residues. The ends were cut back, 2 bases at V and 4 bases at J, with 8 bases in the middle. DNA for the CDR3: TGTGCCAGCAGCGTCTTGGGGGCAGATACGCAGTATTTT. It yields the protein CASSVLGADTQYF. The complete variable domain, with remaining parts taken from reference TRBV9 and TRBJ2-3, reads DSGVTQTPKHLITATGQRVTLRCSPRSGDLSVYWYQQSLDQGLQFLIQYYNGEERAKGNILERFSAQQFPDLHSELNLSSLELGDSALYFCASSVLGADTQYFGPGTRLTVL.

The chain is built from TRBV12-3 or TRBV12-4 and TRBJ2-2; possibly TRBD2 for D (6 bases). Trimming stripped 5 bases from V and 15 bases from J, with 19 bases between. The CDR3 consists of 13 residues. The CDR3 sequence: CASSLHGGAEVFF. The CDR3 DNA reads as TGTGCCAGCAGTCTCCACGGCGGGGCCGAGGTGTTTTTT.

The J gene is TRBJ2-1, the V gene TRBV29-1; 9 nucleotides line up with TRBD2. V shed 2 bases, J shed 1 base, and the junction held 9 bases outside the gene matches. The CDR3 loop spans 17 amino acids. CDR1 is SQVTM and CDR2 is ANQGSEA in the germline V gene. The CDR3 nucleotides read TGCAGCGTTGAACACGCGGGAGGGCCTTTATCCTACAATGAGCAGTTCTTC. Amino acids: CSVEHAGGPLSYNEQFF.

This chain links TRBV5-5 with TRBJ2-1, with a weak D call TRBD1 (6 bases). CDR1 and CDR2 (germline): SGHKS, YYEKEE (reference sequence). CDR3 length equals 16 residues. The V and J ends lost 4 bases and 5 bases respectively, with 19 bases between them. The CDR3 spells CASSPLTGFRNNEQFF. CDR3 coding DNA: TGTGCCAGCAGCCCGTTAACAGGGTTCCGAAACAATGAGCAGTTCTTC.

V usage is TRBV30 and J usage is TRBJ1-1; D might be TRBD1 (6 bases). This CDR3 is 12 amino acids long. With 7 bases removed from V and 3 bases from J, the gap between germline ends came to 12 bases. Germline values: CDR1 GTSNPN, CDR2 SVGIG (reference sequence). CDR3 amino acids: CAFTRGDTEAFF. In nucleotides, the CDR3 is TGTGCCTTCACGAGGGGGGACACTGAAGCTTTCTTT.

The chain carries TRBV5-1 and TRBJ2-7, with 12 bases identical to TRBD1. V gave up 0 bases and J gave up 6 bases; unmatched junction bases: 16. Germline assignment: CDR1 SGHRS and CDR2 YFSETQ. The CDR3 loop spans 19 amino acids. The DNA of the CDR3 is TGCGCCAGCAGCTTGGCGGGGACAGGGGGCAAAAATTCCGTCGGCGAGCAGTACTTC. Amino acid sequence: CASSLAGTGGKNSVGEQYF.